One and the same sample provided the 22 T cell receptor beta chains below, sequenced in a study of blood T cell repertoires in COVID-19. Profiling relied on immunoSEQ multiplex PCR, and the TCRdb table lists in-frame clones only, not all of them. Altogether around 400,000 clones are present, about 90% being singletons, with the ten largest covering 1.7%. The sample was PBMCs or T cells enriched from blood (not recorded which). The receptors were sampled from a woman aged 25 to 39 who had recovered from COVID-19.

This chain links TRBV7-9 with TRBJ2-1; 8 bases align to TRBD2. V dropped 8 bases and J dropped 6; count of bases not matched to a gene: 3. CDR1 SEHNR and CDR2 FQNEAQ come from the germline V gene (reference sequence). The CDR3 spans 12 residues. The CDR3 DNA is TGTGCCAGCCGGGAGGGTGGCAATGAGCAGTTCTTC. As protein: CASREGGNEQFF.

The CDR3 here is CASRPGQANEKLFF. DNA for the CDR3: TGCGCCAGCAGGCCGGGACAGGCTAATGAAAAACTGTTTTTT. The chain has TRBV5-1 and TRBJ1-4; 8 nucleotides align to TRBD1. Germline CDR1 reads SGHRS; CDR2 reads YFSETQ. The CDR3 consists of 14 residues. V dropped 5 bases and J dropped 3; count of bases not matched to a gene: 3. The full variable domain, completed using reference TRBV5-1 and TRBJ1-4, is KAGVTQTPRYLIKTRGQQVTLSCSPISGHRSVSWYQQTPGQGLQFLFEYFSETQRNKGNFPGRFSGRQFSNSRSEMNVSTLELGDSALYLCASRPGQANEKLFFGSGTQLSVL.

The chain recombines TRBV7-2 with TRBJ2-6; D unresolved. The CDR3 is made up of 15 amino acids. Trimming cost V 6 bases and J 0 bases, with 9 bases left between them. Germline CDR1 is SGHTA and CDR2 is FQGNSA. For the CDR3, the DNA is TGTGCCAGCAGTATACATATCTCTGGGGCCAACGTCCTGACTTTC. Translation gives CASSIHISGANVLTF.

V is TRBV28 and J is TRBJ1-1; unclear D gene. Trimming left V 6 bases short and J 3 bases short, with 8 bases between. CDR1 and CDR2 from the germline V gene are MDHEN and SYDVKM. The CDR3 loop spans 12 amino acids. The CDR3 sequence: CASSLAHTEAFF. CDR3 nucleotides: TGTGCCAGCAGCTTGGCCCACACTGAAGCTTTCTTT.

This rearrangement joins TRBV3-1 (or the pseudogene TRBV3-2) to TRBJ2-3, with no clear D. This CDR3 is 15 amino acids long. The germline V gene encodes CDR1 LGHDT and CDR2 YNNKEL (reference sequence). The V end was cut by 1 base, the J end by 1 base, with 9 bases between. CDR3 DNA: TGTGCCAGCAGCCAAGTTCGGCGGCGCACAGATACGCAGTATTTT. The encoded protein is CASSQVRRRTDTQYF.

The chain links TRBV5-6 to TRBJ2-2; a possible D gene is TRBD1 (5 bases). The CDR3 has 16 residues. V lost 0 bases and J lost 3, with 12 bases in between. The V gene's germline CDR1 is SGHDT and CDR2 YYEEEE. The DNA of the CDR3 is TGTGCCAGCAGCTTGGGAGGACATTCGTACACCGGGGAGCTGTTTTTT. This gives the protein CASSLGGHSYTGELFF.

The rearrangement joins TRBV28 to TRBJ1-3, with TRBD1 as a possible D gene (6 bases). V lost 2 bases, J lost 0 bases, and 8 bases lay in between. The length of the CDR3 is 15 residues. Germline CDR1 MDHEN, CDR2 SYDVKM. This CDR3 reads CASSLGQTSGNTIYF. The CDR3 DNA follows: TGTGCCAGCAGTTTAGGACAGACCTCTGGAAACACCATATATTTT.

The chain has TRBV3-1 (or the pseudogene TRBV3-2) and TRBJ1-1; D not resolved. Germline V gene data show CDR1 as LGHDT and CDR2 as YNNKEL (reference sequence). V lost 4 bases to trimming and J lost 3 bases, with 6 bases between them. This CDR3 has 12 residues. The CDR3 reads CASSLEHTEAFF. For the CDR3, the DNA is TGTGCCAGCAGCCTTGAGCACACTGAAGCTTTCTTT.

This chain uses TRBV7-9 with TRBJ2-3; 7 bases align to TRBD2. This CDR3 region has 16 residues. CDR1 and CDR2 from the germline V gene are SEHNR and FQNEAQ (reference sequence). V gave up 5 bases and J gave up 4 bases; unmatched junction bases: 12. CDR3 loop: CASSTTSAEGPDTQYF. CDR3 DNA: TGTGCCAGCAGCACAACTAGCGCCGAGGGTCCAGATACGCAGTATTTT.

V usage is TRBV5-4 and J usage is TRBJ2-7, with TRBD2 as a possible D gene (6 bases). Trimming cost V 2 bases and J 3 bases, with 9 bases left between them. Germline V gene lookup returns CDR1 SGHNT and CDR2 YYREEE (reference sequence). The CDR3 extends over 13 amino acids. The CDR3 here is CASSFHGGYEQYF. DNA for the CDR3: TGTGCCAGCAGCTTTCACGGGGGCTACGAGCAGTACTTC.

The V gene is TRBV7-6, the J gene TRBJ1-3; no reliable D call. V was cut by 1 base and J by 0 bases, with 7 bases left in between. Germline V gene data show CDR1 as SGHVS and CDR2 as FNYEAQ. This CDR3 comprises 15 residues. The CDR3 region is CASSLESLSGNTIYF. CDR3 bases: TGTGCCAGCAGCTTAGAATCACTCTCTGGAAACACCATATATTTT.

For the CDR3, the DNA is TGCGCCAGCAGCTTGGGAAAGACAGGGTTTCACGAGCAGTACTTC. Its protein product is CASSLGKTGFHEQYF. The chain carries TRBV5-1 and TRBJ2-7, with TRBD1 matching 7 bases. The CDR3 is made up of 15 amino acids. The V and J ends lost 0 bases and 5 bases, in that order; junction bases with no gene match: 8. Per germline, CDR1 SGHRS and CDR2 YFSETQ.

The chain carries TRBV4-1 and TRBJ2-6; the match to TRBD1 covers 9 bases. Per germline, CDR1 MGHRA and CDR2 YSYEKL. The CDR3 is made up of 20 amino acids. V dropped 4 bases and J dropped 2; count of bases not matched to a gene: 15. Here the CDR3 reads CASSPGTGILADTGANVLTF. CDR3 in DNA: TGCGCCAGCAGCCCTGGGACAGGGATATTAGCGGACACTGGGGCCAACGTCCTGACTTTC.

The chain couples TRBV15 to TRBJ2-7, with D possibly being TRBD2 (6 bases). CDR1 and CDR2 from the germline V gene are LNHNV and YYDKDF (reference sequence). The CDR3 is 16 residues long. Trimming took off 0 bases at V and 5 bases at J, with 17 bases between the two ends. The CDR3 sequence is CATSREAGRVVHEQYF. The CDR3 DNA is TGTGCCACCAGCAGAGAGGCGGGAAGAGTCGTCCACGAGCAGTACTTC.

This chain joins TRBV5-1 and TRBJ2-7, with 10 nucleotides matching TRBD2. Unmatched junction bases numbered 12, after V lost 0 bases and J lost 3 bases. Germline V CDR1 and CDR2: SGHRS, YFSETQ. The CDR3 runs to 18 residues. CDR3 amino acids: CASSLGLAGDTFSYEQYF. In DNA form, the CDR3 reads TGCGCCAGCAGCTTGGGCCTAGCGGGAGATACCTTCAGCTACGAGCAGTACTTC.

The genes are TRBV5-1 and TRBJ2-7; the D gene is possibly TRBD2 (5 bases). Germline CDR1 reads SGHRS; CDR2 reads YFSETQ. The CDR3 is 13 residues long. Trimming removed 6 bases at V and 3 bases at J, with 13 bases between. CDR3 in amino acids: CASTSDGGYEQYF. CDR3 nucleotide sequence: TGCGCCAGCACCTCGGACGGAGGCTACGAGCAGTACTTC. Filled out from reference TRBV5-1 and TRBJ2-7, the complete variable domain reads KAGVTQTPRYLIKTRGQQVTLSCSPISGHRSVSWYQQTPGQGLQFLFEYFSETQRNKGNFPGRFSGRQFSNSRSEMNVSTLELGDSALYLCASTSDGGYEQYFGPGTRLTVT.

The chain links TRBV4-3 to TRBJ2-5; D is perhaps TRBD1 (6 bases). V was clipped by 0 bases and J by 0 bases, with 14 bases between them. Germline loops: CDR1 LGHNA, CDR2 YSLEER. The CDR3 length is 17 residues. The CDR3 coding sequence is TGCGCCAGCAGCCAAGAAGCCCGGACAGCGTACCAAGAGACCCAGTACTTC. This sequence encodes CASSQEARTAYQETQYF.

This rearrangement joins TRBV6-5 to TRBJ2-5; D unresolved. From germline, CDR1 is MNHEY and CDR2 SVGAGI. V shed 7 bases and J shed 7 bases, with 13 bases lying between them. This CDR3 has 12 amino acids. As DNA, the CDR3 is TGTGCCAGCATCAACCCCCTAGGGACCCAGTACTTC. This sequence encodes CASINPLGTQYF.

The genes are TRBV2 and TRBJ2-5; 9 bases map to TRBD1. The CDR3 runs to 14 residues. The ends lost 4 bases at V and 5 bases at J; junction bases unmatched: 5. Germline V lookup: CDR1 SNHLY, CDR2 FYNNEI. The CDR3 reads CASSANRGRETQYF. The CDR3 bases are TGTGCCAGCAGTGCCAACAGGGGGCGGGAGACCCAGTACTTC.

The chain couples TRBV6-6 to TRBJ1-2; D is possibly TRBD1 (5 bases). The germline gives CDR1 MNHNY, CDR2 SVGAGI (reference sequence). The V end lost 6 bases, the J end lost 4 bases, and 12 bases lay between the germline ends. The CDR3 runs to 13 residues. The CDR3 DNA is TGTGCCAGCAGGAGCGGGACGGGCTATGGCTACACCTTC. Amino acid sequence: CASRSGTGYGYTF.

The rearrangement uses TRBV25-1 and TRBJ1-2, with 7 bases lining up with TRBD1. The CDR3 is 14 residues long. Germline V gene data show CDR1 as MGHDK and CDR2 as SYGVNS. J was trimmed by 3 bases and V by 6 bases; bases with no gene match: 7. CDR3 nucleotides: TGTGCCAGCAGGGCAGGGGGTAGTTACTATGGCTACACCTTC. Protein: CASRAGGSYYGYTF.

This chain uses TRBV7-2 with TRBJ2-5; TRBD2 aligns across 9 bases. The CDR3 loop spans 15 amino acids. The junction had 9 bases not matched to a gene; V was cut back by 6 bases and J by 4 bases. Germline V CDR1 and CDR2: SGHTA, FQGNSA. CDR3 bases: TGTGCCAGCAGACCCGGGACTAGCCTATTAGAGACCCAGTACTTC. This gives the protein CASRPGTSLLETQYF. Filled out from reference TRBV7-2 and TRBJ2-5, the complete variable domain reads GAGVSQSPSNKVTEKGKDVELRCDPISGHTALYWYRQSLGQGLEFLIYFQGNSAPDKSGLPSDRFSAERTGGSVSTLTIQRTQQEDSAVYLCASRPGTSLLETQYFGPGTRLLVL.